These 21 T cell receptor beta chains came from one sample sequenced in a study of T cells in Graves' hyperthyroidism and ophthalmopathy. Amplification targeted TCR beta CDR3 regions from RNA transcripts. Initially, a first-round RT-PCR of the TCR CDR3 employed the HTBI primer set. In TCRdb, the multiplex PCR reads were re-called with MiXCR into one record per CDR3 protein. The repertoire consists of about 260,000 distinct CDR3 sequences, with about 17% occurring once and the leading ten covering around 26%. Sequencing was performed on blood. These receptors were obtained from a woman between 18 and 29 years old with Graves' ophthalmopathy.

In regard to this clonotype: The junction differs from germline at one of its ends, possibly a read error. The chain links TRBV2 to TRBJ1-1, with D unresolved. The CDR3 runs to 12 residues. The germline gives CDR1 SNHLY, CDR2 FYNNEI. Here the CDR3 reads CASMLDGIALSF. The CDR3 DNA reads TGTGCCAGCATGTTGGACGGAATTGCACTGAGCTTT.

In this sample, this clonotype turned up many times. This sequence joins TRBV12-3 or TRBV12-4 and TRBJ1-1; the D is unclear. The CDR3 has 13 residues. Trimming pared 2 bases from V and 1 base from J, leaving 5 bases between. For the CDR3, the DNA is TGTGCCAGCAGTTTAAGGGAGAACACTGAAGCTTTCTTT. Protein sequence: CASSLRENTEAFF.

A few counts support this clonotype. The chain carries TRBV4-3 and TRBJ2-1, with D possibly being TRBD1 (6 bases). Germline lookup yields CDR1 LGHNA and CDR2 YSLEER. V lost 0 bases and J lost 8, with 14 bases in between. This CDR3 spans 15 amino acids. In DNA form, the CDR3 reads TGCGCCAGCAGCCAAGATATTGGCAGGGGTGATGAGCAGTTCTTC. Protein product: CASSQDIGRGDEQFF.

The chain carries TRBV12-3 or TRBV12-4 and TRBJ1-5; D gene unclear. The length of the CDR3 is 14 residues. The V gene lost 7 bases and the J gene lost 6 bases, with 16 bases spanning the gap. CDR3 nucleotides: TGTGCCAGCACCACCGGCAGGATGCGTCAGCCCCAGCATTTT. Its protein is CASTTGRMRQPQHF.

The sample holds many counts of this clonotype. The V and J genes are TRBV12-3 or TRBV12-4 and TRBJ1-1; the D is unclear. Trimming cost V 2 bases and J 0 bases, with 10 bases left between them. The CDR3 loop spans 15 amino acids. The CDR3 is CASSLLHALNTEAFF. The CDR3 nucleotides read TGTGCCAGCAGTTTATTGCACGCCTTGAACACTGAAGCTTTCTTT.

This clonotype appeared many times. This chain links TRBV7-8 with TRBJ2-1, with D perhaps TRBD2 (6 bases). V was shortened by 4 bases and J by 0 bases, with 10 bases between the two germline ends. Germline V lookup: CDR1 SGHVS, CDR2 FQNEAQ. The length of the CDR3 is 15 residues. The CDR3 region has the DNA TGTGCCAGCAGCTGGGACTGGAGCTCCTACAATGAGCAGTTCTTC. It specifies CASSWDWSSYNEQFF.

The CDR3 DNA is TGTGCCAGCAGCTTGGGGGACAGGAGGGGGGAAAACATTCAGTACTTC. This encodes CASSLGDRRGENIQYF. The chain links TRBV5-4 to TRBJ2-4, with 8 nucleotides matching TRBD1. Germline CDR1 is SGHNT and CDR2 is YYREEE (reference sequence). The CDR3 contains 16 residues. Trimming cost V 0 bases and J 5 bases; bases outside gene matches: 7.

To note about this clonotype: Being one base from a much bigger clone, this may be a read error. The chain uses TRBV6-1 and TRBJ1-6; TRBD1 is a possible D gene (5 bases). CDR1 is MNHNS, CDR2 SASEGT, per germline. This CDR3 contains 16 residues. The CDR3 DNA sequence: TGTGTCAGCTCGGGACCTTTGAGCTCCTATAATTCACCCCTCCACTTT. Its translation is CVSSGPLSSYNSPLHF.

This clonotype was seen many times. The V and J genes are TRBV6-1 and TRBJ2-3; TRBD1 matches at 8 bases. With 6 bases clipped from V and 3 bases from J, the junction kept 2 bases outside the gene matches. This CDR3 is 13 amino acids long. The germline CDR1 and CDR2 sequences are MNHNS and SASEGT. The CDR3 loop is CASRDRVTDTQYF. The DNA of the CDR3 is TGTGCCAGCAGGGACAGGGTAACAGATACGCAGTATTTT.

This clonotype was picked up many times. This chain links TRBV5-6 with TRBJ2-7, with 8 bases identical to TRBD2. This CDR3 has 16 residues. J lost 1 base, V lost 1 base, and 7 bases had no gene match. CDR1 and CDR2 (germline): SGHDT, YYEEEE. CDR3 residues: CASSLTAGGQSYEQYF. In DNA form, the CDR3 reads TGTGCCAGCAGCTTGACTGCGGGAGGCCAATCCTACGAGCAGTACTTC.

At least ten counts were recorded for this clonotype. V gene TRBV6-1 combines with J gene TRBJ2-3; D uncertain. Trimming took 7 bases from V and 0 from J, leaving 8 bases between them. The germline V gene encodes CDR1 MNHNS and CDR2 SASEGT. The CDR3 contains 13 residues. The CDR3 DNA follows: TGTGCCAGCAATGGCAGGAGCACAGATACGCAGTATTTT. Residues: CASNGRSTDTQYF.

J is TRBJ1-2 and V is TRBV29-1; D perhaps matches TRBD1 (5 bases). V was trimmed by 1 base and J by 4 bases, leaving 16 bases between them. The germline V gene encodes CDR1 SQVTM and CDR2 ANQGSEA. This CDR3 region has 15 residues. The CDR3 nucleotides are TGCAGCGTTGAAGTCGAAACGGGGCTCGGCTATGGCTACACCTTC. Its protein is CSVEVETGLGYGYTF. Full variable domain (rest looked up from reference TRBV29-1 and TRBJ1-2): SAVISQKPSRDICQRGTSLTIQCQVDSQVTMMFWYRQQPGQSLTLIATANQGSEATYESGFVIDKFPISRPNLTFSTLTVSNMSPEDSSIYLCSVEVETGLGYGYTFGSGTRLTVV.

This clonotype was found many times. This CDR3 reads CSAISAGVTQYF. CDR3 nucleotide sequence: TGCAGTGCTATCAGCGCAGGCGTGACCCAGTACTTC. The chain uses TRBV20-1 and TRBJ2-5; D gene uncertain. Germline assignment: CDR1 DFQATT and CDR2 SNEGSKA (reference sequence). CDR3 length: 12 amino acids. Trimming took off 4 bases at V and 7 bases at J, with 13 bases between the two ends.

This clonotype was seen repeatedly, ten times or more. This chain connects TRBV5-1 to TRBJ2-3; D is possibly TRBD2 (7 bases). This CDR3 is 16 amino acids long. Looked up from germline, CDR1 is SGHRS and CDR2 is YFSETQ. V lost 7 bases to trimming and J lost 2 bases, with 20 bases between them. Written as DNA, the CDR3 is TGCGCCAGCTCCCGCGGGGGAGGGACATACACAGATACGCAGTATTTT. It codes for CASSRGGGTYTDTQYF.

This chain connects TRBV29-1 to TRBJ2-5; D uncertain. The CDR3 spans 14 residues. V gave up 8 bases and J gave up 5 bases, with 21 bases separating them. Germline V CDR1 and CDR2: SQVTM, ANQGSEA. The DNA for the CDR3 is TGCAGCCCAAAGTTGGAACTTAGTAGGGAGACCCAGTACTTC. Translated: CSPKLELSRETQYF.

This clonotype appeared many times. The chain has TRBV19 and TRBJ1-5; 9 bases align to TRBD1. Trimming cost V 10 bases and J 6 bases; bases outside gene matches: 19. Germline CDR1 LNHDA, CDR2 SQIVND (reference sequence). The CDR3 loop spans 17 amino acids. CDR3: CATTERTGVAVSQPQHF. As DNA, the CDR3 is TGTGCCACCACGGAAAGGACAGGGGTCGCGGTAAGTCAGCCCCAGCATTTT.

For this clonotype: A much larger clone sits a single nucleotide away, making a read error possible. The V call is TRBV30, the J call TRBJ2-7; D remains unclear. Germline CDR1 GTSNPN, CDR2 SVGIG (reference sequence). This CDR3 has 16 amino acids. The germline V and J ends were trimmed by 2 bases and 4 bases, with 21 bases remaining between them. CDR3 DNA: TGTGCCTGGAGTCTCCCTGACGGGCAAGTTCATTACGAGCAGTACTTC. Its translation is CAWSLPDGQVHYEQYF.

J is TRBJ2-7 and V is TRBV12-3 or TRBV12-4, with TRBD2 identical over 12 bases. With V trimmed by 8 bases and J by 5 bases, 10 bases remained unmatched. This CDR3 comprises 15 residues. In DNA form, the CDR3 reads TGTGCCAGCGCCGAGAGGGCTAGCGGGGGGGACGAGCAGTACTTC. Translating gives CASAERASGGDEQYF.

The table lists this clonotype with many counts. The chain is built from TRBV9 and TRBJ2-3; D call uncertain. The germline gives CDR1 SGDLS, CDR2 YYNGEE. The CDR3 is made up of 17 amino acids. V lost 4 bases and J 4 bases, leaving 22 bases between the germline ends. CDR3 DNA: TGTGCCAGCAGCCAAGGCGGAATTGAGGCAGTCTCAGATACGCAGTATTTT. Amino acid sequence: CASSQGGIEAVSDTQYF.

This clonotype was observed a few times. Being one base from a much bigger clone, this may be a read error. The CDR3 carries no conserved terminal phenylalanine or tryptophan, so it likely arises from a read error. V usage is TRBV28 and J usage is TRBJ2-7; 11 positions agree with TRBD1. With 1 base clipped from V and 3 bases from J, the junction kept 5 bases outside the gene matches. Germline V gene lookup returns CDR1 MDHEN and CDR2 SYDVKM. This CDR3 has 16 residues. CDR3 in DNA: TGTGCCAGCAGTTTATCCCCGGACAGGGGGCGCTACGAGCAGTACATC. Translation gives CASSLSPDRGRYEQYI.

This clonotype was detected many times. The gene calls are TRBV3-1 and TRBJ2-5; D not resolved. There are 17 residues in the CDR3. V was shortened by 4 bases and J by 2 bases, with 20 bases between the two germline ends. Germline V lookup: CDR1 LGHDT, CDR2 YNNKEL (reference sequence). CDR3 loop: CASSPGSRSREQETQYF. The CDR3 nucleotides read TGTGCCAGCAGCCCTGGATCGCGAAGTCGCGAGCAAGAGACCCAGTACTTC.